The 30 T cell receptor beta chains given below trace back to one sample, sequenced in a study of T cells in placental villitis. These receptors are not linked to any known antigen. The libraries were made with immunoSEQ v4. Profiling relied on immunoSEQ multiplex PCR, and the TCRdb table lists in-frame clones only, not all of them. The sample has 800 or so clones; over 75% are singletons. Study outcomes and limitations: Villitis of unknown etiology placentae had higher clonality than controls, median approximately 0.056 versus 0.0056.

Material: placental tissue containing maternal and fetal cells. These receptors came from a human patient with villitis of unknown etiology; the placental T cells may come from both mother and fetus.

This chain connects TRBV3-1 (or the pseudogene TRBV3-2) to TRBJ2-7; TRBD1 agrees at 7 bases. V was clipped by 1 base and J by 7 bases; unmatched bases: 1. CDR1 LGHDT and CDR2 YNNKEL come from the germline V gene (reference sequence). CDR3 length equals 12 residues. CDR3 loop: CASSQVRGEQYF. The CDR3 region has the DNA TGTGCCAGCAGCCAAGTCAGGGGGGAGCAGTACTTC.

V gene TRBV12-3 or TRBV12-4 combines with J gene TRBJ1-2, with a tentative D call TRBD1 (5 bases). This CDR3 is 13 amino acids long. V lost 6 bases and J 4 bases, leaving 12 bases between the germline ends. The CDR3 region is CASSLQEIYGYTF. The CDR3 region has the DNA TGTGCCAGCAGCCTACAGGAAATCTATGGCTACACCTTC.

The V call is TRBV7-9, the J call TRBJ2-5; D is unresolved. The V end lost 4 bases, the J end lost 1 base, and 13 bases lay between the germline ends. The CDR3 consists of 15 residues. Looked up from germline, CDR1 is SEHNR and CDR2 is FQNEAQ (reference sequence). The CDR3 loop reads CASSYLRLGQETQYF. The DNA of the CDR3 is TGTGCCAGCAGCTATCTGAGACTGGGCCAAGAGACCCAGTACTTC.

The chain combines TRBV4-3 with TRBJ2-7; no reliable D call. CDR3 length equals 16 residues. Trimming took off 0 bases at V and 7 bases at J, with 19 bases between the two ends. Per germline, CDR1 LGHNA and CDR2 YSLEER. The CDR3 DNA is TGCGCCAGCAGCCAAGATAGGGCAGTCCTTTCCGGAGAGCAGTACTTC. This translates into CASSQDRAVLSGEQYF.

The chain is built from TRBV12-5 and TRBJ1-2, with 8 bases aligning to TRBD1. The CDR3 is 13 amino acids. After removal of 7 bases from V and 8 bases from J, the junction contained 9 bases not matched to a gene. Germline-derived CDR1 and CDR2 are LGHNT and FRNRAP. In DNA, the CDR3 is TGTGCTAGTGCTAAGACAGGGGTTGACGGCTACACCTTC. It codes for CASAKTGVDGYTF.

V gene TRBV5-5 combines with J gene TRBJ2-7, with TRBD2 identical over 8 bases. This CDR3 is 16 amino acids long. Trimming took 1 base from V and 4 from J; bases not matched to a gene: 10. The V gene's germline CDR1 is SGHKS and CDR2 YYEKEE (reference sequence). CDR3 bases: TGTGCCAGCAGCTTGTTGGGCGGGACTAGTCTTTACGAGCAGTACTTC. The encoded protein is CASSLLGGTSLYEQYF.

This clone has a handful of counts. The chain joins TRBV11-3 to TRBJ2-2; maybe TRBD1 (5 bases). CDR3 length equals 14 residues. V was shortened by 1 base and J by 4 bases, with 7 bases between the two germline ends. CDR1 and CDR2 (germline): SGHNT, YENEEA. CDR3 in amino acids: CASSLGTTTGELFF. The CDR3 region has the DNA TGTGCCAGCAGCTTAGGGACAACCACCGGGGAGCTGTTTTTT.

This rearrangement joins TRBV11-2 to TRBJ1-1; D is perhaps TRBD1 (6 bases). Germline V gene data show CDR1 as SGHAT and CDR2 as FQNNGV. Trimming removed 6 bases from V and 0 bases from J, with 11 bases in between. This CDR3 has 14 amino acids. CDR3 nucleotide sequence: TGTGCCAGCAGGAGGGGGTACATGAACACTGAAGCTTTCTTT. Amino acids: CASRRGYMNTEAFF.

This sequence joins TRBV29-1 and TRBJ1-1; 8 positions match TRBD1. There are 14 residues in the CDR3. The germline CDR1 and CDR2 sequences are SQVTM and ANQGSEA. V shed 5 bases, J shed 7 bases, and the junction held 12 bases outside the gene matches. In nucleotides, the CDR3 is TGCAGCGTTCACCCTCTGGGACAGGTAAATGAAGCTTTCTTT. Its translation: CSVHPLGQVNEAFF.

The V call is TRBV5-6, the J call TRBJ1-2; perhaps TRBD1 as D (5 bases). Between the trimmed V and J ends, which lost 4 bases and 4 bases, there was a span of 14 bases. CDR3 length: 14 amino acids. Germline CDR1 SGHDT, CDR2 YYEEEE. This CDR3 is CASSPPTGSYGYTF. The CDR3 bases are TGTGCCAGCAGCCCCCCTACAGGTTCCTATGGCTACACCTTC.

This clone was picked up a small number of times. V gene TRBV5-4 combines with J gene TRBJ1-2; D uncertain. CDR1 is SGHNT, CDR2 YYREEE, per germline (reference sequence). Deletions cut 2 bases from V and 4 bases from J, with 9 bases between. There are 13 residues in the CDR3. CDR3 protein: CASSFGGTYGYTF. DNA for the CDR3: TGTGCCAGCAGCTTTGGCGGAACCTATGGCTACACCTTC.

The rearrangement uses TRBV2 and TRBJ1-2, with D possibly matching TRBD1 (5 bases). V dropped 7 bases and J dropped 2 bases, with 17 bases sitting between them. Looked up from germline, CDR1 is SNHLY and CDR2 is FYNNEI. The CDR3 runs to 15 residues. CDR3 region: CASKSSPGGNYGYTF. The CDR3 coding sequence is TGTGCCAGCAAAAGCTCCCCTGGGGGAAACTATGGCTACACCTTC.

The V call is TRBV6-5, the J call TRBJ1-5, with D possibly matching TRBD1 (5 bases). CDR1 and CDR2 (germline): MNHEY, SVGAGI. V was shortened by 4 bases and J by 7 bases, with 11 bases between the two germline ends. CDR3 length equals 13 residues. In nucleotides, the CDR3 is TGTGCCAGCAGTTCCCACTGGGGCCAGCCCCAGCATTTT. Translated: CASSSHWGQPQHF.

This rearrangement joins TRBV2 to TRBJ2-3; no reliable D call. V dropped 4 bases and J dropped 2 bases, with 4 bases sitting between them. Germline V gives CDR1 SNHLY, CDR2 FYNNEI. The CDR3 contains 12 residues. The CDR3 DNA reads TGTGCCAGCAGTGGAGTCACAGATACGCAGTATTTT. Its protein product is CASSGVTDTQYF.

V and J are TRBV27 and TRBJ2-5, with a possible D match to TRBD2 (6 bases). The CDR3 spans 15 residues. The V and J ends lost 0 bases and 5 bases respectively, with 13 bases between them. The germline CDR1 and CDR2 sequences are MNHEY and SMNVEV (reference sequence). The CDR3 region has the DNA TGTGCCAGCAGTTTATCGCATGGGACTTTTGAGACCCAGTACTTC. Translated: CASSLSHGTFETQYF.

The DNA of the CDR3 is TGTGCCATCAGGAGGGTGGTCGGAGATACGCAGTATTTT. It encodes CAIRRVVGDTQYF. The chain has TRBV7-2 and TRBJ2-3, with D perhaps matching TRBD2 (6 bases). Germline V CDR1 and CDR2: SGHTA, FQGNSA. V was shortened by 10 bases and J by 5 bases, with 16 bases between the two germline ends. The CDR3 spans 13 residues.

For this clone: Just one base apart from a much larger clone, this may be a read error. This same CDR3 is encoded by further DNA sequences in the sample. In DNA form, the CDR3 reads TGTGCCAGCAGCTTGGTCTTCGGGGTCAACTATGGCTACACTTTC. It yields the protein CASSLVFGVNYGYTF. V usage is TRBV5-4 and J usage is TRBJ1-2, with D unclear. CDR3 length equals 15 residues. Germline lookup yields CDR1 SGHNT and CDR2 YYREEE (reference sequence).

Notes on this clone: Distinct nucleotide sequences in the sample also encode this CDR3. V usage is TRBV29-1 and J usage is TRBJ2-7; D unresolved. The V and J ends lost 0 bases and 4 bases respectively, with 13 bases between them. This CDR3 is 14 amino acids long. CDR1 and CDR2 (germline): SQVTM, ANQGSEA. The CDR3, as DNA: TGCAGCGTTGAAGATCGCGATACCTCTTACGAGCAGTACTTC. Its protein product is CSVEDRDTSYEQYF.

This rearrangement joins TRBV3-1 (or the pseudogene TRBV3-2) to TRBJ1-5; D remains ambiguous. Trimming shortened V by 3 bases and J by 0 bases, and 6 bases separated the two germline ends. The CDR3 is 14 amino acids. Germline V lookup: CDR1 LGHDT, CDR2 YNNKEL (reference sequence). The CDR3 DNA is TGTGCCAGCAGCCAGGGCGGTAGCAATCAGCCCCAGCATTTT. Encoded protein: CASSQGGSNQPQHF.

The DNA for the CDR3 is TGCGCCAGCAGTGACAGGGGTAGAGAAGCTTTCTTT. Protein: CASSDRGREAFF. V gene TRBV10-2 combines with J gene TRBJ1-1, with D tentatively TRBD1 (6 bases). In germline, CDR1 is WSHSY, CDR2 SAAADI. V gave up 3 bases and J gave up 8 bases, with 10 bases separating them. This CDR3 comprises 12 residues.

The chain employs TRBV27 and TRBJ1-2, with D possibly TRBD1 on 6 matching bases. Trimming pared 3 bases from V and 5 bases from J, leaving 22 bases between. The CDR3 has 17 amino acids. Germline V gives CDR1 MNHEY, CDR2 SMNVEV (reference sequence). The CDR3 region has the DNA TGTGCCAGCAGTTTGAGGGGCAGGGGAAATAGGGATTATGGCTACACCTTC. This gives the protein CASSLRGRGNRDYGYTF.

CDR3 region: CASSLIQGYGMNTEAFF. The CDR3 DNA reads TGCGCCAGCAGCTTGATACAGGGTTACGGGATGAACACTGAAGCTTTCTTT. The chain combines TRBV5-1 with TRBJ1-1; tentatively, D is TRBD1 (6 bases). The CDR3 sequence is 17 residues long. Trimming cost V 1 base and J 0 bases, with 16 bases left between them. Germline CDR1 and CDR2: SGHRS and YFSETQ.

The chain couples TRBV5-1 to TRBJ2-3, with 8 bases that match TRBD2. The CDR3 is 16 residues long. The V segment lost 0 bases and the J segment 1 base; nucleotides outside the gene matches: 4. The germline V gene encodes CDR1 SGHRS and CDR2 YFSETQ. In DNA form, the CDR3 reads TGCGCCAGCAGCTTGGCCGGGACTAGTGGCACAGATACGCAGTATTTT. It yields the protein CASSLAGTSGTDTQYF.

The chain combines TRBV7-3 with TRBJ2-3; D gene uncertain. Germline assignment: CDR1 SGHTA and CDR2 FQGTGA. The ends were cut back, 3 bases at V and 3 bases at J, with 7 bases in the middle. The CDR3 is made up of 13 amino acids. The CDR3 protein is CASSFWATDTQYF. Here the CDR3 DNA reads TGTGCCAGCAGCTTTTGGGCAACAGATACGCAGTATTTT.

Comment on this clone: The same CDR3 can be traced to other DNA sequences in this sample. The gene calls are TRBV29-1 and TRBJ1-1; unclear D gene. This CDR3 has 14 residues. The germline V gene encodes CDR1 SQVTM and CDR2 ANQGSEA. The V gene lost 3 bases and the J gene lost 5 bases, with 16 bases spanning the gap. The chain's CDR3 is CSVDPGPVNTEAFF. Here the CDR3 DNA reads TGCAGCGTTGACCCAGGACCAGTTAATACTGAAGCTTTCTTT.

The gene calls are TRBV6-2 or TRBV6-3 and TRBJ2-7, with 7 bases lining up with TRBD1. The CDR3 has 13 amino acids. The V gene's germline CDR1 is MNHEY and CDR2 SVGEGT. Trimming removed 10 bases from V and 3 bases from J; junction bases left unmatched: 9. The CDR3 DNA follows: TGTGCCACCAACCCCCGGGACAGCTACGAGCAGTACTTC. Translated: CATNPRDSYEQYF.

CDR3 nucleotides: TGTGCCAGCAGCTTTGACAGGGGAAGTGGTACGCAGTATTTT. Encoded protein: CASSFDRGSGTQYF. The chain recombines TRBV11-3 with TRBJ2-3; 8 bases agree with TRBD1. Germline CDR1 reads SGHNT; CDR2 reads YENEEA. The V gene end was trimmed by 3 bases and the J gene end by 8 bases; junction bases not matched to a gene: 7. The CDR3 is made up of 14 amino acids.

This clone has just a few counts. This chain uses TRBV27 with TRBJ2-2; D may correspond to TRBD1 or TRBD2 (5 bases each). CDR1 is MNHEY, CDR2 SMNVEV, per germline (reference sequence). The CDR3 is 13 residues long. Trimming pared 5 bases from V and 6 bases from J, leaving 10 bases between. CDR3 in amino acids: CASSPMGAGELFF. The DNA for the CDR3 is TGTGCCAGCAGTCCCATGGGGGCCGGGGAGCTGTTTTTT.

The CDR3 DNA reads as TGTGCCAGCAGTTATCCGAGGGAGACCCAGTACTTC. Protein sequence: CASSYPRETQYF. This rearrangement joins TRBV6-2 or TRBV6-3 to TRBJ2-5; D is unresolved. The CDR3 length is 12 residues. Germline CDR1 is MNHEY and CDR2 is SVGEGT. Trimming took 3 bases from V and 5 from J, leaving 7 bases between them.

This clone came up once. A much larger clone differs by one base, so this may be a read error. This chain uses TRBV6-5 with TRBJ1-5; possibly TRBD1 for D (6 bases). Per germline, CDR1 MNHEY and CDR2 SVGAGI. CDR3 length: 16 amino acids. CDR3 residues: CASNYTGDNSNQPQHF. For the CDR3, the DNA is TGTGCCAGCAATTACACTGGGGACAATAGCAATCAGCCCCAGCATTTT.